This T cell receptor beta chain was sequenced during a study of blood T cell repertoires in COVID-19. Across the study: Sample material is recorded as cDNA or gDNA derived from T cells, B-cell-depleted T cells, or PBMCs.

This table comes from immunoSEQ multiplex PCR, and its TCRdb copy is limited to in-frame clones, with some not included. The profile shows 250,000 to 300,000 clones, roughly 87% of them singletons. In terms of age and location, participants ranged from roughly 18 to 95 years and lived in about 25 US areas. Before being deemed recovered, Cohort 3 donors had two negative PCRs, clearance, or symptom resolution. CDR3 size: 15 residues. From germline, CDR1 is LNHDA and CDR2 SQIVND (reference sequence). Trimming shortened V by 7 bases and J by 5 bases, and 18 bases separated the two germline ends. Source material: PBMCs or T cells enriched from blood (not recorded which). The chain joins TRBV19 to TRBJ2-1; the D gene is possibly TRBD2 (6 bases). The origin of this receptor is a woman aged 25-40 years who had recovered from COVID-19. Here the CDR3 reads CASKEEGLGDNEQFF. CDR3 DNA: TGTGCCAGTAAAGAGGAGGGCCTGGGGGACAATGAGCAGTTCTTC.